This record covers a single T cell receptor beta chain. This specimen comes from a study of cytomegalovirus exposure and HLA in healthy donors. PCR employed 60 Vbeta and 13 Jbeta primers. Method: immunoSEQ multiplex PCR; TCRdb's copy keeps in-frame clones and lacks some. This table holds 75,000 to 100,000 clones, roughly 79% found once. Trimming removed 8 bases at V and 8 bases at J, with 16 bases between. The CDR3 contains 14 residues. CDR1 and CDR2 from the germline V gene are MNHNY and SVGAGI (reference sequence). The sequenced sample consisted of PBMCs. This TCR came from a woman between 65 and 79 years old in good health and CMV-seropositive. This chain links TRBV6-6 with TRBJ1-6, with D possibly matching TRBD1 (5 bases). The CDR3: CASLGRRAHSPLHF. Here the CDR3 DNA reads TGTGCCAGCTTGGGTCGCAGGGCGCATTCACCCCTCCACTTT.